Listed here are 4 T cell receptor beta chains from one sample, sequenced in a study of blood T cell repertoires in COVID-19. Profiling relied on immunoSEQ multiplex PCR, and the TCRdb table lists in-frame clones only, not all of them. The table shows 130,000 or so clones, with over 75% occurring only once. Input material: peripheral blood. These receptors were taken from a human donor in a cohort sampled during active COVID-19.

V gene TRBV11-3 combines with J gene TRBJ2-1; D is possibly TRBD2 (6 bases). CDR1 and CDR2 (germline): SGHNT, YENEEA. This CDR3 is 15 amino acids long. Trimming removed 3 bases at V and 4 bases at J, with 13 bases between. The CDR3 bases are TGTGCCAGCAGCTTGGCGCGGGACGGTTACAATGAGCAGTTCTTC. It specifies CASSLARDGYNEQFF.

The chain combines TRBV27 with TRBJ1-1; D is unresolved. Germline-derived CDR1 and CDR2 are MNHEY and SMNVEV (reference sequence). Trimming took 6 bases from V and 1 from J, leaving 15 bases between them. This CDR3 contains 15 residues. CDR3 amino acids: CASRAREGWNTEAFF. The CDR3 DNA follows: TGTGCCAGCAGGGCCCGGGAGGGTTGGAACACTGAAGCTTTCTTT.

The chain carries TRBV5-8 and TRBJ2-1, with 14 bases fitting TRBD2. CDR1 is SGHTS, CDR2 YDEGEE, per germline. Trimming cost V 4 bases and J 4 bases; bases outside gene matches: 4. The CDR3 length is 16 residues. DNA for the CDR3: TGTGCCAGCAGCCAGGGACTAGCGGGAGCATACAATGAGCAGTTCTTC. It is translated as CASSQGLAGAYNEQFF.

V usage is TRBV18 and J usage is TRBJ2-1; D remains unclear. The V gene's germline CDR1 is KGHSH and CDR2 LQKENI. V was trimmed by 4 bases and J by 7 bases, leaving 17 bases between them. The CDR3 has 15 residues. CDR3 sequence (DNA): TGTGCCAGCTCACTCATGACACTTTCGGTAAATGAGCAGTTCTTC. Protein product: CASSLMTLSVNEQFF.